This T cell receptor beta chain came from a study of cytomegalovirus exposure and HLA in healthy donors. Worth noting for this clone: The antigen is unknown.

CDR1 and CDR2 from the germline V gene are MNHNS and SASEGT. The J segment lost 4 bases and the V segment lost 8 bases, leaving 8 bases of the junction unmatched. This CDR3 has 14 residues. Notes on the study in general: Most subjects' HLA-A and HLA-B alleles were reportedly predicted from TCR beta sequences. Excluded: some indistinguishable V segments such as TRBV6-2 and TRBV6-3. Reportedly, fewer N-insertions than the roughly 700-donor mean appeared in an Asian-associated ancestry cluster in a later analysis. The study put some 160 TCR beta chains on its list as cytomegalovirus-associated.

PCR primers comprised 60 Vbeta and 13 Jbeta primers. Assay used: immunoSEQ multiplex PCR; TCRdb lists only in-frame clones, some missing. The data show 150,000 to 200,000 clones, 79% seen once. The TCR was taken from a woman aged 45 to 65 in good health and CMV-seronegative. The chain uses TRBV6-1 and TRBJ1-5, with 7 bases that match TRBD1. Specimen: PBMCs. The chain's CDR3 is CASDARDRNQPQHF. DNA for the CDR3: TGTGCCAGCGACGCCCGGGACAGAAATCAGCCCCAGCATTTT.